This T cell receptor (beta chain) was sequenced in a study of PD-L1 blockade in urothelial cancer. The time point: pretreatment peripheral blood. The assay was immunoSEQ multiplex PCR, and TCRdb's table has in-frame clones only and misses some. The table lists about 56,000 clones, approximately 85% of them singletons. Trimming removed 2 bases at V and 4 bases at J, with 13 bases between. From germline, CDR1 is SGHDT and CDR2 YYEEEE. This CDR3 comprises 16 residues. The receptor comes from a man between 65 and 85 years old with urothelial cancer. Sequencing was performed on PBMCs, taken around atezolizumab (anti-PD-L1) treatment. The rearrangement links TRBV5-6 to TRBJ2-6, with D perhaps matching TRBD1 (5 bases). The CDR3 DNA reads TGTGCCAGCAGCTTTTGGCAGGGCGGCGGGGCCAACGTCCTGACTTTC. This codes for CASSFWQGGGANVLTF.